The 32 T cell receptor beta chains reported below all come from one sample, sequenced in a study of blood T cell repertoires in COVID-19. TCRdb's copy holds only in-frame clones and misses some; the assay was immunoSEQ multiplex PCR. The profile covers around 390,000 clones, with just under 90% appearing a single time and about 9.4% taken by the ten largest. Sequenced sample: PBMCs or T cells enriched from blood (not recorded which). These receptor sequences come from a woman aged 50 to 60 who had recovered from COVID-19.

This sequence joins TRBV3-1 (or the pseudogene TRBV3-2) and TRBJ2-2; TRBD1 matches at 11 bases. V lost 3 bases to trimming and J lost 7 bases; unmatched junction nucleotides: 7. Germline V gene sequence: CDR1 LGHDT, CDR2 YNNKEL (reference sequence). The CDR3 consists of 16 residues. The CDR3: CASSHSDRGHGGELFF. The CDR3 nucleotides read TGTGCCAGCAGCCACTCGGACAGGGGGCATGGCGGGGAGCTGTTTTTT.

This clone appeared a few times. This chain links TRBV6-5 with TRBJ1-1; 7 bases agree with TRBD1. J gave up 1 base and V 5 bases, and 7 bases lay outside the gene matches. This CDR3 contains 15 residues. The V gene's germline CDR1 is MNHEY and CDR2 SVGAGI. The CDR3 nucleotides are TGTGCCAGCAGTAGGACAGGAAACCAGAACACTGAAGCTTTCTTT. Translation: CASSRTGNQNTEAFF.

V is TRBV7-9 and J is TRBJ1-4, with TRBD1 matching 7 bases. The CDR3 spans 15 residues. V lost 4 bases and J lost 5; bases outside the gene matches: 7. The germline gives CDR1 SEHNR, CDR2 FQNEAQ (reference sequence). The CDR3 sequence: CASSSQTGRNEKLFF. DNA for the CDR3: TGTGCCAGCAGCTCTCAGACAGGGAGAAATGAAAAACTGTTTTTT.

The CDR3, as DNA: TGCGCCAGCAGCCAAGATGTCCAGGGAACCTACTACGAGCAGTACTTC. As protein: CASSQDVQGTYYEQYF. This chain uses TRBV4-3 with TRBJ2-7; TRBD1 is a possible D gene (5 bases). Germline V gene lookup returns CDR1 LGHNA and CDR2 YSLEER. The length of the CDR3 is 16 residues. V was trimmed by 0 bases and J by 3 bases, leaving 15 bases between them.

For the CDR3, the DNA is TGTGCCAGCAGTCCAGGGGCCACGCCCTACGAGCAGTACTTC. Translation gives CASSPGATPYEQYF. The V gene is TRBV9, the J gene TRBJ2-7; perhaps TRBD1 as D (6 bases). CDR3 size: 14 residues. From germline, CDR1 is SGDLS and CDR2 YYNGEE. The V and J ends lost 5 bases and 2 bases respectively, with 14 bases between them. Filled out from reference TRBV9 and TRBJ2-7, the complete variable domain reads DSGVTQTPKHLITATGQRVTLRCSPRSGDLSVYWYQQSLDQGLQFLIQYYNGEERAKGNILERFSAQQFPDLHSELNLSSLELGDSALYFCASSPGATPYEQYFGPGTRLTVT.

V gene TRBV3-1 (or the pseudogene TRBV3-2) combines with J gene TRBJ1-6; no firm D call. Trimming shortened V by 3 bases and J by 6 bases, and 9 bases separated the two germline ends. The CDR3 totals 14 residues. Germline values: CDR1 LGHDT, CDR2 YNNKEL (reference sequence). The CDR3 bases are TGTGCCAGCAGCCAGGTGGGCACTAATTCACCCCTCCACTTT. This gives the protein CASSQVGTNSPLHF.

CDR3 DNA sequence: TGTGCCAGCAGCTTAGGGTCTAGCTCTGGAAACACCATATATTTT. Amino acid sequence: CASSLGSSSGNTIYF. This chain uses TRBV7-9 with TRBJ1-3; the D is unclear. This CDR3 comprises 15 residues. Trimming took off 1 base at V and 0 bases at J, with 7 bases between the two ends. Germline CDR1 is SEHNR and CDR2 is FQNEAQ (reference sequence).

This chain connects TRBV4-3 to TRBJ1-2; no definite D call. The CDR3 is made up of 16 amino acids. Germline V gene data show CDR1 as LGHNA and CDR2 as YSLEER. V lost 2 bases to trimming and J lost 4 bases, with 17 bases between them. The CDR3 DNA reads TGCGCCAGCAGCCAACAACAAGGAGCCAGATTCTATGGCTACACCTTC. It specifies CASSQQQGARFYGYTF.

This chain uses TRBV29-1 with TRBJ1-3; D unresolved. V was pared by 4 bases and J by 7 bases, with 5 bases between. The CDR3 totals 10 residues. Looked up from germline, CDR1 is SQVTM and CDR2 is ANQGSEA. The DNA of the CDR3 is TGCAGCGTTGGGACTAACACCATATATTTT. Protein: CSVGTNTIYF.

The CDR3 protein is CASSQRTQGSTGELFF. The CDR3 coding sequence is TGTGCCAGCAGCCAAAGAACCCAGGGCTCCACCGGGGAGCTGTTTTTT. The genes are TRBV3-1 (or the pseudogene TRBV3-2) and TRBJ2-2; D may be TRBD1 (5 bases). The CDR3 totals 16 residues. Germline V CDR1 and CDR2: LGHDT, YNNKEL (reference sequence). V was trimmed by 2 bases and J by 4 bases, leaving 14 bases between them.

V is TRBV5-1 and J is TRBJ2-5; the match to TRBD1 covers 12 bases. V was clipped by 4 bases and J by 6 bases; unmatched bases: 13. CDR3 size: 17 residues. Germline assignment: CDR1 SGHRS and CDR2 YFSETQ. The CDR3 spells CASSIAGTGGALKTQYF. The CDR3 DNA reads as TGCGCCAGCAGCATAGCCGGGACAGGGGGCGCCTTAAAGACCCAGTACTTC.

This chain uses TRBV19 with TRBJ1-5; D unresolved. Germline V CDR1 and CDR2: LNHDA, SQIVND (reference sequence). Trimming took off 4 bases at V and 2 bases at J, with 12 bases between the two ends. This CDR3 contains 15 residues. Here the CDR3 DNA reads TGTGCCAGTAGTACCACTGTCGGGGGCAATCAGCCCCAGCATTTT. Translated, it gives CASSTTVGGNQPQHF.

V is TRBV30 and J is TRBJ1-2, with 7 bases lining up with TRBD1. Germline V lookup: CDR1 GTSNPN, CDR2 SVGIG (reference sequence). The CDR3 consists of 15 residues. Unmatched junction bases numbered 14, after V lost 2 bases and J lost 8 bases. The CDR3 is CAWSKTDRLGKGYTF. The CDR3 nucleotides read TGTGCCTGGAGTAAGACGGACAGGTTAGGAAAGGGCTACACCTTC.

The chain uses TRBV9 and TRBJ2-7; TRBD1 is a possible D gene (5 bases). Trimming stripped 6 bases from V and 2 bases from J, with 15 bases between. CDR1 SGDLS and CDR2 YYNGEE come from the germline V gene. This CDR3 comprises 14 residues. This CDR3 is CASIRGFSTYEQYF. The CDR3, as DNA: TGTGCCAGCATTAGGGGATTTTCGACCTACGAGCAGTACTTC.

This chain connects TRBV11-1 to TRBJ1-1; D possibly corresponds to TRBD1 (5 bases). The CDR3 length is 13 residues. V gave up 3 bases and J gave up 5 bases, with 10 bases separating them. Germline V CDR1 and CDR2: SGHAT, FQDESV (reference sequence). The CDR3 DNA is TGTGCCAGCAGCTTGGGGGGTAAGACTGAAGCTTTCTTT. Amino acids: CASSLGGKTEAFF.

The CDR3 region has the DNA TGTGCCAGCAGCCAAGATCTCACTAGCGGGGTTGTTGGTGAGCAGTTCTTC. Protein product: CASSQDLTSGVVGEQFF. The chain recombines TRBV3-1 (or the pseudogene TRBV3-2) with TRBJ2-1; TRBD2 aligns across 10 bases. V shed 0 bases and J 9 bases; nucleotides not matched to a gene: 11. The CDR3 has 17 residues. Germline V gene data show CDR1 as LGHDT and CDR2 as YNNKEL (reference sequence).

This clone was seen just once. Written as DNA, the CDR3 is TGTGCCAGCTCAACCGGTGATGCAGATACGCAGTATTTT. Its protein is CASSTGDADTQYF. The rearrangement joins TRBV18 to TRBJ2-3; D is undetermined. The CDR3 is 13 residues long. The germline V gene has CDR1 KGHSH and CDR2 LQKENI. Trimming pared 5 bases from V and 4 bases from J, leaving 10 bases between.

V usage is TRBV27 and J usage is TRBJ1-2; TRBD1 might be the D (6 bases). This CDR3 has 17 residues. In germline, CDR1 is MNHEY, CDR2 SMNVEV (reference sequence). V was clipped by 1 base and J by 4 bases, with 19 bases between them. CDR3 loop: CASSLLSATGHLYGYTF. The CDR3 coding sequence is TGTGCCAGCAGTTTATTAAGCGCCACGGGACACCTCTATGGCTACACCTTC.

CDR3 protein: CASSPRGIGELFF. In nucleotides, the CDR3 is TGTGCCAGCTCGCCCCGGGGAATCGGGGAGCTGTTTTTT. The chain couples TRBV12-3 or TRBV12-4 to TRBJ2-2, with a weak D call TRBD2 (5 bases). The CDR3 runs 13 residues. The ends were cut back, 8 bases at V and 7 bases at J, with 14 bases in the middle.

V and J are TRBV5-1 and TRBJ1-6; 7 bases are a match to TRBD1. The CDR3 spans 14 residues. V was pared by 4 bases and J by 9 bases, with 7 bases of the junction left unmatched. Germline V gene lookup returns CDR1 SGHRS and CDR2 YFSETQ. The CDR3 bases are TGCGCCAGCAGCCCGGGACAGCTGGGTTCACCCCTCCACTTT. Translating gives CASSPGQLGSPLHF.

The chain employs TRBV7-9 and TRBJ2-7; TRBD1 matches at 8 bases. The germline V gene has CDR1 SEHNR and CDR2 FQNEAQ (reference sequence). Germline trimming cut 5 bases from V and 6 bases from J; bases unmatched to any gene: 6. This CDR3 comprises 13 residues. The CDR3, as DNA: TGTGCCAGCAGCGGGCAGGGGGCTGGCGAGCAGTACTTC. This sequence encodes CASSGQGAGEQYF.

This clone was seen once. The chain couples TRBV29-1 to TRBJ2-1; 8 bases align to TRBD1. Germline V gives CDR1 SQVTM, CDR2 ANQGSEA. The trim removed 7 bases at V and 4 bases at J, leaving 6 bases unmatched. The CDR3 consists of 13 residues. The CDR3 DNA reads as TGCAGCGCTACCCGGGACAGGTACAATGAGCAGTTCTTC. Residues: CSATRDRYNEQFF.

This chain connects TRBV6-5 to TRBJ2-1; D might be TRBD2 (6 bases). The CDR3 extends over 13 amino acids. Germline CDR1 MNHEY, CDR2 SVGAGI. Trimming pared 0 bases from V and 10 bases from J, leaving 10 bases between. The CDR3 is CASSYSLGREQFF. CDR3 DNA sequence: TGTGCCAGCAGTTACTCCCTCGGGAGAGAGCAGTTCTTC.

The chain employs TRBV7-2 and TRBJ1-4, with 9 bases matching TRBD1. The CDR3 runs to 13 residues. V dropped 4 bases and J dropped 16; count of bases not matched to a gene: 10. Germline CDR1 SGHTA, CDR2 FQGNSA. The CDR3 here is CASSSGQGQNQFF. The DNA for the CDR3 is TGTGCCAGCAGCTCCGGACAGGGGCAGAATCAGTTTTTT.

CDR3 loop: CASSQARVGAFF. The CDR3 nucleotides are TGTGCCAGCAGCCAAGCCAGGGTTGGGGCTTTCTTT. This chain connects TRBV3-1 (or the pseudogene TRBV3-2) to TRBJ1-1; maybe TRBD1 (5 bases). Germline V gives CDR1 LGHDT, CDR2 YNNKEL (reference sequence). Trimming took off 1 base at V and 11 bases at J, with 11 bases between the two ends. The CDR3 totals 12 residues.

As to this clone: Its ends do not fully match the called genes, so a read error is possible. The chain is built from TRBV7-7 and TRBJ2-2; TRBD1 aligns across 7 bases. Germline lookup yields CDR1 SSHAT and CDR2 FNYEAQ (reference sequence). The CDR3 loop spans 15 amino acids. CDR3 region: CASSQPGGRSGELFF. CDR3 bases: TGTGCTAGCAGCCAACCAGGGGGTAGGAGCGGGGAGCTGTTTTTT.

This clone has a single count. The V and J genes are TRBV6-5 and TRBJ1-5; 7 bases match TRBD1. The CDR3 covers 15 residues. Trimming took 6 bases from V and 0 from J; bases not matched to a gene: 5. The V gene's germline CDR1 is MNHEY and CDR2 SVGAGI. The CDR3 coding sequence is TGTGCCAGCAGCGCCGGGACAGATAGCAATCAGCCCCAGCATTTT. Translation: CASSAGTDSNQPQHF.

This clone was detected once. The rearrangement joins TRBV30 to TRBJ1-1, with D hard to call. There are 12 residues in the CDR3. Per the germline V gene, CDR1 is GTSNPN and CDR2 is SVGIG (reference sequence). The V end lost 6 bases, the J end lost 4 bases, and 12 bases lay between the germline ends. DNA of the CDR3: TGTGCCTGCAATGACCCAGGCACTGAAGCTTTCTTT. Residues: CACNDPGTEAFF.

The rearrangement links TRBV4-1 to TRBJ1-5; weak D call: TRBD1 (5 bases). Germline-derived CDR1 and CDR2 are MGHRA and YSYEKL. Between the trimmed V and J ends, which lost 0 bases and 6 bases, there was a span of 30 bases. This CDR3 has 21 amino acids. Here the CDR3 reads CASSQEIFHRRQPQRGQPQHF. In DNA, the CDR3 is TGCGCCAGCAGCCAAGAAATCTTCCACCGGCGTCAGCCCCAAAGGGGTCAGCCCCAGCATTTT.

This clone showed up just once. The chain combines TRBV5-1 with TRBJ1-1; no firm D call. Germline V gives CDR1 SGHRS, CDR2 YFSETQ. The CDR3 is 13 residues long. V lost 0 bases to trimming and J lost 3 bases, with 6 bases between them. The CDR3 sequence: CASSLGRDTEAFF. DNA for the CDR3: TGCGCCAGCAGCTTGGGGAGGGACACTGAAGCTTTCTTT. Looking up the rest from reference TRBV5-1 and TRBJ1-1 gives the full variable domain: KAGVTQTPRYLIKTRGQQVTLSCSPISGHRSVSWYQQTPGQGLQFLFEYFSETQRNKGNFPGRFSGRQFSNSRSEMNVSTLELGDSALYLCASSLGRDTEAFFGQGTRLTVV.

The CDR3 protein is CASSFGSEQFF. CDR3 coding DNA: TGTGCCAGCAGCTTTGGCTCAGAGCAGTTCTTC. The chain joins TRBV5-4 to TRBJ2-1; D remains unclear. V was clipped by 2 bases and J by 10 bases, with 7 bases between them. From germline, CDR1 is SGHNT and CDR2 YYREEE (reference sequence). The CDR3 sequence is 11 residues long.

This chain connects TRBV15 to TRBJ2-3; D call uncertain. The CDR3 runs to 13 residues. CDR1 is LNHNV and CDR2 is YYDKDF in the germline V gene (reference sequence). Deletions cut 8 bases from V and 0 bases from J, with 9 bases between. CDR3 DNA sequence: TGTGCCACCGGGCAGGAAAGCACAGATACGCAGTATTTT. Translating it yields CATGQESTDTQYF.